Listed below are T cell receptor beta chains from one sample, sequenced in a study of Ad26.COV2.S vaccination and SARS-CoV-2 variants. Here immunoSEQ multiplex PCR was the method, and the copy in TCRdb shows in-frame clones only, minus some. The sample has a few hundred thousand clones, over 75% seen once. The sequencing used peripheral blood, collected in a trial of Ad26.COV2.S vaccine versus placebo. Receptor source: a person aged 18-65 years who received the Ad26.COV2.S COVID-19 vaccine or a placebo. CDR3s include the opening cysteine and the closing phenylalanine or tryptophan. The order of the fields is D gene, J gene, clone size, V gene, CDR3 DNA, CDR3 protein. A D gene is named only where the DNA matches it firmly. Size tells how often a clone was seen (once, few, many) or the class of an expanded clone, and some rows leave it out.

d_gene: TRBD1
j_gene: TRBJ2-7
abundance: NA
v_gene: TRBV5-5
CDR3nt: TGTGCCAGCAGCCCGGACAGGTTTTGGTACGAGCAGTACTTC
CDR3aa: CASSPDRFWYEQYF

d_gene: TRBD1
j_gene: TRBJ1-2
abundance: NA
v_gene: TRBV28
CDR3nt: TGTGCCAGCAGTTTGGGCAGGGGGCCCTACACCTTC
CDR3aa: CASSLGRGPYTF

d_gene: TRBD1
j_gene: TRBJ1-2
abundance: NA
v_gene: TRBV19
CDR3nt: TGTGCCACCCGGCCGAGGGGGCGAAGGGACTATGGCTACACCTTC
CDR3aa: CATRPRGRRDYGYTF

d_gene: TRBD1
j_gene: TRBJ1-6
abundance: NA
v_gene: TRBV7-6
CDR3nt: TGTGCCAGCAGCTTACGGACAGGGAGCTCCTATAATTCACCCCTCCACTTT
CDR3aa: CASSLRTGSSYNSPLHF

d_gene: TRBD2
j_gene: TRBJ2-1
abundance: NA
v_gene: TRBV10-3
CDR3nt: TGTGCCATCATGTATGGGGTAGAGCGGGGGGGCCCAAATGAGCAGTTCTTC
CDR3aa: CAIMYGVERGGPNEQFF

d_gene: TRBD2
j_gene: TRBJ2-3
abundance: NA
v_gene: TRBV7-2
CDR3nt: TGTGCCAGCAGCTTAGCGTCTAGCGGGGGTAGCACAGATACGCAGTATTTT
CDR3aa: CASSLASSGGSTDTQYF

d_gene: TRBD2
j_gene: TRBJ2-3
abundance: NA
v_gene: TRBV9
CDR3nt: TGTGCCAGCAGCGTAGCGGGACTAGCGGGGGAAAGCACAGATACGCAGTATTTT
CDR3aa: CASSVAGLAGESTDTQYF

d_gene: TRBD1
j_gene: TRBJ1-5
abundance: NA
v_gene: TRBV6-2/TRBV6-3
CDR3nt: TGTGCCAGCAGCCTCGGAAGGACAGGGCCTGGCAATCAGCCCCAGCATTTT
CDR3aa: CASSLGRTGPGNQPQHF

d_gene: NA
j_gene: TRBJ2-1
abundance: once
v_gene: TRBV7-6
CDR3nt: TGTGCCAGCAGCCCAAGGGGGACCGGCCGGTTCTTC
CDR3aa: CASSPRGTGRFF

d_gene: TRBD1
j_gene: TRBJ2-7
abundance: NA
v_gene: TRBV7-8
CDR3nt: TGTGCCAGCAGCTTAGATGGACAGGGGTGGAGCGAGCAGTACTTC
CDR3aa: CASSLDGQGWSEQYF

d_gene: TRBD1
j_gene: TRBJ1-1
abundance: NA
v_gene: TRBV30
CDR3nt: TGTGCCTGGAGTGTACAGGGGCGAGATGAAGCTTTCTTT
CDR3aa: CAWSVQGRDEAFF

d_gene: NA
j_gene: TRBJ2-5
abundance: NA
v_gene: TRBV6-5
CDR3nt: TGTGCCAGCAGTCGCAATGCCCAAGAGACCCAGTACTTC
CDR3aa: CASSRNAQETQYF

d_gene: NA
j_gene: TRBJ2-5
abundance: NA
v_gene: TRBV7-2
CDR3nt: TGTGCCAGCAGCTTAGGGTCAGGGGAGGAGACCCAGTACTTC
CDR3aa: CASSLGSGEETQYF

d_gene: NA
j_gene: TRBJ2-1
abundance: NA
v_gene: TRBV12-3/TRBV12-4
CDR3nt: TGTGCCAGCAGTTTATGGGCGGGTGAGCAGTTCTTC
CDR3aa: CASSLWAGEQFF

d_gene: TRBD1
j_gene: TRBJ2-1
abundance: few
v_gene: TRBV6-1
CDR3nt: TGTGCCAGCAGTGAAAGGGACAGGGATTACAATGAGCAGTTCTTC
CDR3aa: CASSERDRDYNEQFF

d_gene: NA
j_gene: TRBJ1-2
abundance: NA
v_gene: TRBV10-3
CDR3nt: TGTGCCATCAGTGAGTCGGGGCTTCAGATGACTAACTATGGCTACACCTTC
CDR3aa: CAISESGLQMTNYGYTF

d_gene: NA
j_gene: TRBJ1-1
abundance: NA
v_gene: TRBV5-4
CDR3nt: TGTGCCAGCAGCTTGGGGCGGGTGAACACTGAAGCTTTCTTT
CDR3aa: CASSLGRVNTEAFF

d_gene: TRBD1
j_gene: TRBJ1-6
abundance: NA
v_gene: TRBV6-5
CDR3nt: TGTGCCAGCAGTATCGGACAGGGGACGTCACCCCTCCACTTT
CDR3aa: CASSIGQGTSPLHF

d_gene: TRBD1
j_gene: TRBJ2-4
abundance: few
v_gene: TRBV7-3
CDR3nt: TGTGCCAGCAGCCCGACGACAGGGTCTAACGTTCAGTACTTC
CDR3aa: CASSPTTGSNVQYF

d_gene: NA
j_gene: TRBJ1-5
abundance: NA
v_gene: TRBV19
CDR3nt: TGTGCCAGTAACCAGGGTGAGCAGCCCCAGCATTTT
CDR3aa: CASNQGEQPQHF

d_gene: NA
j_gene: TRBJ1-2
abundance: NA
v_gene: TRBV13
CDR3nt: TGTGCCAGCAGCCCCGATGGTGCTGGTGGTGGCTACACCTTC
CDR3aa: CASSPDGAGGGYTF

d_gene: TRBD1
j_gene: TRBJ2-5
abundance: NA
v_gene: TRBV5-1
CDR3nt: TGCGCCAGCAGCCTAAACAGGGGCCGAGGGCAAGAGACCCAGTACTTC
CDR3aa: CASSLNRGRGQETQYF

d_gene: NA
j_gene: TRBJ1-3
abundance: NA
v_gene: TRBV4-1
CDR3nt: TGCGCCAGCAGCCAAGTTGGAGACCCTGGAAACACCATATATTTT
CDR3aa: CASSQVGDPGNTIYF

d_gene: NA
j_gene: TRBJ1-3
abundance: NA
v_gene: TRBV30
CDR3nt: TGTGCCTGGAGCCTCGGGGGAGGCTCTGGAAACACCATATATTTT
CDR3aa: CAWSLGGGSGNTIYF

d_gene: NA
j_gene: TRBJ1-5
abundance: NA
v_gene: TRBV20-1
CDR3nt: TGCAGTGCTAGTGCACAGGCAAGCAATCAGCCCCAGCATTTT
CDR3aa: CSASAQASNQPQHF

d_gene: NA
j_gene: TRBJ1-3
abundance: NA
v_gene: TRBV27
CDR3nt: TGTGCCAGCAGGCCCCTAGGTGGAAACACCATATATTTT
CDR3aa: CASRPLGGNTIYF

d_gene: TRBD1
j_gene: TRBJ1-2
abundance: NA
v_gene: TRBV14
CDR3nt: TGTGCCAGCAGCCAAGATCGGCAGGGGGACTATGGCTACACCTTC
CDR3aa: CASSQDRQGDYGYTF

d_gene: NA
j_gene: TRBJ1-6
abundance: NA
v_gene: TRBV27
CDR3nt: TGTGCCAGCAGTTTCCGCAGGGGTAATTCACCCCTCCACTTT
CDR3aa: CASSFRRGNSPLHF

d_gene: NA
j_gene: TRBJ1-1
abundance: NA
v_gene: TRBV25-1
CDR3nt: TGTGCCAGCAGCCCGGGACAAACGGTGGGTGCGAACACTGAAGCTTTCTTT
CDR3aa: CASSPGQTVGANTEAFF

d_gene: NA
j_gene: TRBJ2-1
abundance: NA
v_gene: TRBV5-5
CDR3nt: TGTGCCAGCTCCCCCCCCCTAACAGGGCCCGCTGAGCAGTTCTTC
CDR3aa: CASSPPLTGPAEQFF

d_gene: NA
j_gene: TRBJ2-6
abundance: NA
v_gene: TRBV6-1
CDR3nt: TGTGCCAGCAGTGAACGGAGGGCAGCTGGGGCCAACGTCCTGACTTTC
CDR3aa: CASSERRAAGANVLTF

d_gene: NA
j_gene: TRBJ2-2
abundance: NA
v_gene: TRBV6-1
CDR3nt: TGTGCCAGCAGTGAAAGGGGGGGATTCGCCGGGGAGCTGTTTTTT
CDR3aa: CASSERGGFAGELFF

d_gene: NA
j_gene: TRBJ1-6
abundance: NA
v_gene: TRBV7-9
CDR3nt: TGTGCCAGCAGCTTAGGTGTCAGTAAAAATTCACCCCTCCACTTT
CDR3aa: CASSLGVSKNSPLHF

d_gene: NA
j_gene: TRBJ2-1
abundance: NA
v_gene: TRBV6-2/TRBV6-3
CDR3nt: TGTGCCAGCAGTTACGGGAGCTCCTACAATGAGCAGTTCTTC
CDR3aa: CASSYGSSYNEQFF

d_gene: NA
j_gene: TRBJ1-6
abundance: NA
v_gene: TRBV6-6
CDR3nt: TGTGCCAGCAGTTACGCAGTGAATTCACCCCTCCACTTT
CDR3aa: CASSYAVNSPLHF

d_gene: NA
j_gene: TRBJ1-1
abundance: NA
v_gene: TRBV30
CDR3nt: TGTGCCTGGAACCCGGGGGCTGGGACTGAAGCTTTCTTT
CDR3aa: CAWNPGAGTEAFF

d_gene: NA
j_gene: TRBJ1-1
abundance: NA
v_gene: TRBV6-2/TRBV6-3
CDR3nt: TGTGCCAGCAGTTACTCTGGACTCACTGAAGCTTTCTTT
CDR3aa: CASSYSGLTEAFF

d_gene: NA
j_gene: TRBJ2-7
abundance: NA
v_gene: TRBV24-1
CDR3nt: TGTGCCACCAGTGCTTTGGGGGGTAACGAGCAGTACTTC
CDR3aa: CATSALGGNEQYF

d_gene: NA
j_gene: TRBJ2-5
abundance: NA
v_gene: TRBV5-1
CDR3nt: TGCGCCAGCAGACCCACACCCTTGAGTGGCTGGTGGACCCAGTACTTC
CDR3aa: CASRPTPLSGWWTQYF

d_gene: NA
j_gene: TRBJ1-3
abundance: NA
v_gene: TRBV18
CDR3nt: TGTGCCAGCTCACCACCGGGAAGGGGTACCTCTGGAAACACCATATATTTT
CDR3aa: CASSPPGRGTSGNTIYF

d_gene: NA
j_gene: TRBJ2-1
abundance: NA
v_gene: TRBV7-9
CDR3nt: TGTGCCAGCAGCTACGCCCCCGCAGGGCAGTTCTTC
CDR3aa: CASSYAPAGQFF

d_gene: NA
j_gene: TRBJ1-3
abundance: NA
v_gene: TRBV28
CDR3nt: TGTGCCAGCAGTTTAGCCCACAAAACAGGTTCTGGAAACACCATATATTTT
CDR3aa: CASSLAHKTGSGNTIYF

d_gene: TRBD1
j_gene: TRBJ1-2
abundance: few
v_gene: TRBV6-5
CDR3nt: TGTGCCAGCAGCCCGACAGGGAGCTATGGCTACACCTTC
CDR3aa: CASSPTGSYGYTF

d_gene: NA
j_gene: TRBJ2-1
abundance: NA
v_gene: TRBV25-1
CDR3nt: TGTGCCAGCAGTGAATTTCGAGGGGAGTCCTACAATGAGCAGTTCTTC
CDR3aa: CASSEFRGESYNEQFF

d_gene: NA
j_gene: TRBJ2-2
abundance: NA
v_gene: TRBV5-1
CDR3nt: TGCGCCAGCAGCTTGGTGGAGAGGACTAAGAACACCGGGGAGCTGTTTTTT
CDR3aa: CASSLVERTKNTGELFF

d_gene: NA
j_gene: TRBJ2-7
abundance: many
v_gene: TRBV10-3
CDR3nt: TGTGCCATCAGTGAGTCTTCCGGGGGCACCTACGAGCAGTACTTC
CDR3aa: CAISESSGGTYEQYF